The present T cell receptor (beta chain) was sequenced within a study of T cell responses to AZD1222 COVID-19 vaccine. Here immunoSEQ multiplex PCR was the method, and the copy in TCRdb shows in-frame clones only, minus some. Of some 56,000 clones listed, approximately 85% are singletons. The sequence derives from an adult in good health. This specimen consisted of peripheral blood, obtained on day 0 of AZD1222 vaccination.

CDR3 in amino acids: CASSQGTAYEQYF. The DNA of the CDR3 is TGTGCCAGCAGCCAGGGGACAGCCTACGAGCAGTACTTC. The rearrangement joins TRBV11-2 to TRBJ2-7; 7 positions match TRBD1. CDR1 and CDR2 (germline): SGHAT, FQNNGV. This CDR3 has 13 amino acids. V shed 5 bases, J shed 2 bases, and the junction held 3 bases outside the gene matches.